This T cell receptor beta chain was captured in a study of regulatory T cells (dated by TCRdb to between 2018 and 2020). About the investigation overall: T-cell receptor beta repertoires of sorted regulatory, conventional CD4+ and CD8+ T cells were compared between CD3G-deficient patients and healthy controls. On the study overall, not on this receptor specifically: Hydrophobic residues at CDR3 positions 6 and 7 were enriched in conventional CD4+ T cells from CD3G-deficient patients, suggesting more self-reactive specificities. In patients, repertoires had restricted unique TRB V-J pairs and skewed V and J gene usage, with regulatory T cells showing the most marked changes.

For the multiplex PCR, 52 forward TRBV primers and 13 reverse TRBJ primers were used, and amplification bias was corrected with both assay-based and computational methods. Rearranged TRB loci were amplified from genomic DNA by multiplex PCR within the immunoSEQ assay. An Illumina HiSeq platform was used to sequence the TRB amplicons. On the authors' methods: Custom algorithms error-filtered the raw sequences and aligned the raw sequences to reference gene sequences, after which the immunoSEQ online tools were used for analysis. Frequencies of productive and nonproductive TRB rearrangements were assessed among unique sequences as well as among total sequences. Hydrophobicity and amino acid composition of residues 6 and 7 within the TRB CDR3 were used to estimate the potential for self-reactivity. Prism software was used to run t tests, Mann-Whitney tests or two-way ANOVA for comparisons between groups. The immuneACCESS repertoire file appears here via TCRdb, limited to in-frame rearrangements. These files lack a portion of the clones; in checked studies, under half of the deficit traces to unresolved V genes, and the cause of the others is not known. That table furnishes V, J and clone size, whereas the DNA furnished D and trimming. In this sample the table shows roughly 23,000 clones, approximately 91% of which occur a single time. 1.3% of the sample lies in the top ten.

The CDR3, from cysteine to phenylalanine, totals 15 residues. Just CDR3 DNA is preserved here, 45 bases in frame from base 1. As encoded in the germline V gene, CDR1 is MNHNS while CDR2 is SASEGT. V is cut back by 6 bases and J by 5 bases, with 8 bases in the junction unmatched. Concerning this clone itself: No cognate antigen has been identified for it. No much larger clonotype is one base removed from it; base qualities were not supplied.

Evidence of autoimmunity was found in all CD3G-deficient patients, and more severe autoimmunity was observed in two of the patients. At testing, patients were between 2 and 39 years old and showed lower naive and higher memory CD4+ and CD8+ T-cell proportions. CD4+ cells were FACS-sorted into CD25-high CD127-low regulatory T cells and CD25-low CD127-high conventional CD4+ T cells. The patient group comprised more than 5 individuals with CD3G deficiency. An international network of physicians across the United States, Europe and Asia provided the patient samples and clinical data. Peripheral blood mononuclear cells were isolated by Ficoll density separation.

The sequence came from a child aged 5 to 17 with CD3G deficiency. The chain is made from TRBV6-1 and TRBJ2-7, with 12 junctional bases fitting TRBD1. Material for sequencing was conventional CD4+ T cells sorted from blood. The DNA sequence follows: TGTGCCAGCAGGTTAGGGACAGGGGGCGGCAACGAGCAGTACTTC. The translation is CASRLGTGGGNEQYF.